The following is a T cell receptor beta chain sequence with its context. The V gene end was trimmed by 4 bases and the J gene end by 2 bases; junction bases not matched to a gene: 11. The CDR3 is 18 residues long. Germline CDR1 and CDR2: SGHAT and FQNNGV. Source study methods: Reference gene primer amplification yielded estimated nucleated cell counts. The data were produced by immunoSEQ multiplex PCR, yet TCRdb's version contains in-frame clones alone and is incomplete. The V and J calls and clone size were taken over from that table, and D and trimming were inferred from the DNA. The table lists roughly 440,000 clones, roughly 88% of them singletons. These data come from a study of blood T cell repertoires in COVID-19. Background on the study: Italy, Spain and the United States were the sources of the convalescent and acute COVID-19 samples. T cells, B-cell-depleted T cells, or PBMCs supplied cDNA or gDNA.

The receptor was isolated from a woman aged 45-60 years with COVID-19, enrolled during active disease. The chain recombines TRBV11-2 with TRBJ2-2; TRBD2 matches 9 bases. What was sequenced was peripheral blood. The CDR3 DNA follows: TGTGCCAGCAGCTCTTGGGGTCTAGCGGGGAGAAACACCGGGGAGCTGTTTTTT. As protein: CASSSWGLAGRNTGELFF.